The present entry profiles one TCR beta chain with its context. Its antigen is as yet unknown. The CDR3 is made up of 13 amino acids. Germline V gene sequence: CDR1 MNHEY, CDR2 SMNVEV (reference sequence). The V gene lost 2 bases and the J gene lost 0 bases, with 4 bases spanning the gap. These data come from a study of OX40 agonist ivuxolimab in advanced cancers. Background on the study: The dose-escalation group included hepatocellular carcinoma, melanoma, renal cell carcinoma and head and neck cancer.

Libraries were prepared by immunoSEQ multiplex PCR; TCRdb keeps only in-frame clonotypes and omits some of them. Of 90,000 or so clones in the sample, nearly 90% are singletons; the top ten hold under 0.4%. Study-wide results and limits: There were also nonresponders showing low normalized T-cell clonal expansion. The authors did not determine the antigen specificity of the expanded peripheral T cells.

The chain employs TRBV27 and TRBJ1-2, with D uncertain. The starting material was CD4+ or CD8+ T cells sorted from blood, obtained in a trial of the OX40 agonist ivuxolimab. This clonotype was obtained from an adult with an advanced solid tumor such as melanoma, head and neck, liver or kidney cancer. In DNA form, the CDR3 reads TGTGCCAGCAGTTTAAACCCTAACTATGGCTACACCTTC. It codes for CASSLNPNYGYTF.